The T cell receptor beta chain described here comes from a study of blood T cell repertoires in COVID-19. Study context: From the United States, Italy and Spain came samples of acute and convalescent COVID-19.

In the original workflow: Estimates of nucleated cell counts were drawn from the amplification of reference gene primers. Clones were read by immunoSEQ multiplex PCR, and TCRdb kept only the in-frame ones, dropping some. V and J calls plus clone size are reproduced from that table; the DNA served to infer D and trimming. This table holds about 70,000 clones, about 88% found once. This clone was recorded only once. Trimming at V came to 2 bases and at J to 0 bases, leaving 2 bases not matched to a gene. The CDR3 has 15 residues. Germline CDR1 and CDR2: SGHRS and YFSETQ. The sequencing input was peripheral blood. The sequence derives from a human donor in a cohort sampled during active COVID-19. The J gene is TRBJ1-5, the V gene TRBV5-1, with 7 bases identical to TRBD1. The CDR3 DNA reads as TGCGCCAGCAGCTTAGGGGGCTATAGCAATCAGCCCCAGCATTTT. This codes for CASSLGGYSNQPQHF. The full variable domain, in which reference TRBV5-1 and TRBJ1-5 provide the parts outside the CDR3, is KAGVTQTPRYLIKTRGQQVTLSCSPISGHRSVSWYQQTPGQGLQFLFEYFSETQRNKGNFPGRFSGRQFSNSRSEMNVSTLELGDSALYLCASSLGGYSNQPQHFGDGTRLSIL.